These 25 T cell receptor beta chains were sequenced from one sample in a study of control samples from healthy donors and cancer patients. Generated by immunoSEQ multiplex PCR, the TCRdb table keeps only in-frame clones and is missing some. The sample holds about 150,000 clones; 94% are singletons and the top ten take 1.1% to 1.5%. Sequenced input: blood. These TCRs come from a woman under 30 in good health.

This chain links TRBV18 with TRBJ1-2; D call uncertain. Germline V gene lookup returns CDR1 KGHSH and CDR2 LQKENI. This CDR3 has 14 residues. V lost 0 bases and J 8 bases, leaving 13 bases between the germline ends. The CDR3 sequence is CASSPPASRQGYTF. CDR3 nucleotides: TGTGCCAGCTCACCACCGGCCTCCAGGCAAGGCTACACCTTC.

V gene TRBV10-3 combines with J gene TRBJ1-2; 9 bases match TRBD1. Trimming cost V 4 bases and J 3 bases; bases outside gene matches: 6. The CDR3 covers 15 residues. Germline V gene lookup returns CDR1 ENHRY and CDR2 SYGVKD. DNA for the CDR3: TGTGCCATCAGTGGGGGGGACAGGGCTCACTATGGCTACACCTTC. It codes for CAISGGDRAHYGYTF.

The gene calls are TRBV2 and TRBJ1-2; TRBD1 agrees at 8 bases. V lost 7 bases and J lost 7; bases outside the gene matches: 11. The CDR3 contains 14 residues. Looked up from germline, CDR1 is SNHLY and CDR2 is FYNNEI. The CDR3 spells CASTLDRAYGGYTF. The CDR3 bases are TGTGCCAGCACCCTGGACAGGGCTTACGGTGGCTACACCTTC.

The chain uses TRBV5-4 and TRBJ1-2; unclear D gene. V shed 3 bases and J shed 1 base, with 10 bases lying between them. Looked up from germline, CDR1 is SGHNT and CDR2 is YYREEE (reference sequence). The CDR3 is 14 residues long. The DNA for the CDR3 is TGTGCCAGCAGCTCCCCGGCGGGTAACTATGGCTACACCTTC. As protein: CASSSPAGNYGYTF.

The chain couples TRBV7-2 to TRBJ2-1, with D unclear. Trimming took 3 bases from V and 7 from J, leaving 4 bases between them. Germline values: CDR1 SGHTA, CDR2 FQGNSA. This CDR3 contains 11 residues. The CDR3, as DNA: TGTGCCAGCAGCTTGTGGAATGAGCAGTTCTTC. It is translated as CASSLWNEQFF.

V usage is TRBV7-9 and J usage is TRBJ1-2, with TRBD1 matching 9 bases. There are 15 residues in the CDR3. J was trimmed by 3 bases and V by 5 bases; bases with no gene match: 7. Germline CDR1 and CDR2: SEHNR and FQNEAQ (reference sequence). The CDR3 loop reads CASSHGTGIDYGYTF. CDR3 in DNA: TGTGCCAGCAGCCACGGGACAGGGATCGACTATGGCTACACCTTC.

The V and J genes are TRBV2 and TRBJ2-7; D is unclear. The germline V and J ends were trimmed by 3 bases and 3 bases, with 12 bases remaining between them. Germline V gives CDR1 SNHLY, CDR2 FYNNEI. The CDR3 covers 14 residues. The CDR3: CASSEQIQNYEQYF. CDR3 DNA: TGTGCCAGCAGTGAGCAAATTCAGAACTACGAGCAGTACTTC.

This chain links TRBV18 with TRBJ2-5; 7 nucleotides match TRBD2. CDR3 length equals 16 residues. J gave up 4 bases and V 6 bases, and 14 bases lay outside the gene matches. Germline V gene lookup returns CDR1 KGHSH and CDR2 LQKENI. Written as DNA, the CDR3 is TGTGCCAGCTCTCAGGGCCGAGCGGGGAGTGGAGAGACCCAGTACTTC. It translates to CASSQGRAGSGETQYF.

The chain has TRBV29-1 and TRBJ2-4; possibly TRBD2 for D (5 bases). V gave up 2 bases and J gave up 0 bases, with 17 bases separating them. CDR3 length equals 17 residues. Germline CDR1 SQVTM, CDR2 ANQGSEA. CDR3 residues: CSVESRAGPIAKNIQYF. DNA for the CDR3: TGCAGCGTTGAATCGAGGGCAGGACCAATAGCCAAAAACATTCAGTACTTC.

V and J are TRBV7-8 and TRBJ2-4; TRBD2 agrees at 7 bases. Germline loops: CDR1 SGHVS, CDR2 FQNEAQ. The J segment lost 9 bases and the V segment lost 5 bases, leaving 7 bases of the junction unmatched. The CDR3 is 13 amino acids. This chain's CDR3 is CASSPSGGVIQYF. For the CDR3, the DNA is TGTGCCAGCAGCCCTAGCGGTGGGGTCATTCAGTACTTC.

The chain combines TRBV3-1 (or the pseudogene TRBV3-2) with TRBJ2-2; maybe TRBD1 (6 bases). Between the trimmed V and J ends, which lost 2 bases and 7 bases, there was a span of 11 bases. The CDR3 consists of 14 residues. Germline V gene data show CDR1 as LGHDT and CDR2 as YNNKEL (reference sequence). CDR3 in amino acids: CASSQYGRGGELFF. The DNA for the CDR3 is TGTGCCAGCAGCCAATACGGCAGGGGCGGGGAGCTGTTTTTT.

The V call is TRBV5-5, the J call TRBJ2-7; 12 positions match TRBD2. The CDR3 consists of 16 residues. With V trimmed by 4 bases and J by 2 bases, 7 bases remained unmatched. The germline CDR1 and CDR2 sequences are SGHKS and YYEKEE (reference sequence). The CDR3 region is CASSPPRLAGAYEQYF. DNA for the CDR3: TGTGCCAGCAGCCCACCGAGACTAGCGGGAGCCTACGAGCAGTACTTC. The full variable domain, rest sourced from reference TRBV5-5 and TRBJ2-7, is DAGVTQSPTHLIKTRGQQVTLRCSPISGHKSVSWYQQVLGQGPQFIFQYYEKEERGRGNFPDRFSARQFPNYSSELNVNALLLGDSALYLCASSPPRLAGAYEQYFGPGTRLTVT.

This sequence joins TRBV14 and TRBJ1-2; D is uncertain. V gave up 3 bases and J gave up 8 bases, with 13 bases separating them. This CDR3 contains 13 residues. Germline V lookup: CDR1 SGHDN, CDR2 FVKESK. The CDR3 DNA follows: TGTGCCAGCAGCCAGGGCACCCCTGGAGGCTACACCTTC. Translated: CASSQGTPGGYTF.

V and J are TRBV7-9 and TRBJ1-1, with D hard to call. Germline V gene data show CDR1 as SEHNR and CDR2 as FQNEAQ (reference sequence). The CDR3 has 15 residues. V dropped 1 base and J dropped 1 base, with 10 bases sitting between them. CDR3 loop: CASSLGVEANTEAFF. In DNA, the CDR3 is TGTGCCAGCAGCTTAGGGGTGGAGGCGAACACTGAAGCTTTCTTT.

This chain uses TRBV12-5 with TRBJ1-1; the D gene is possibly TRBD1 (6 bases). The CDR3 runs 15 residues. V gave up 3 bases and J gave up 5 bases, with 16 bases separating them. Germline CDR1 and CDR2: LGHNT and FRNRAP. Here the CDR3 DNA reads TGTGCTAGTGGTTTAGCCTCAGGGGTTCGGACTGAAGCTTTCTTT. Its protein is CASGLASGVRTEAFF.

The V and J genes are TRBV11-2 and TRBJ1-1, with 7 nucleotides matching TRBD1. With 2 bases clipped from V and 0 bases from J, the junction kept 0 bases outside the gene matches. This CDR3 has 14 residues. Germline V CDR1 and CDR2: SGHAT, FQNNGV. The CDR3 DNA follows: TGTGCCAGCAGCTTAACAGGGGTGAACACTGAAGCTTTCTTT. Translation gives CASSLTGVNTEAFF.

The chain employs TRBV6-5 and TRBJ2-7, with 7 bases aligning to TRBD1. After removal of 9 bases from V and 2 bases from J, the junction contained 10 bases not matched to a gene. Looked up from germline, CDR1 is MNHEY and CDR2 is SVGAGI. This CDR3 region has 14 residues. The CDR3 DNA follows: TGTGCCAGGAGCTTAAGACAGGGCCCCTACGAGCAGTACTTC. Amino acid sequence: CARSLRQGPYEQYF.

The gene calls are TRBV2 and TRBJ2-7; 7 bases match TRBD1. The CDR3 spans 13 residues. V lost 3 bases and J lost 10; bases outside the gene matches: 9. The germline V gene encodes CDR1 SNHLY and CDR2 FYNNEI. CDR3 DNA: TGTGCCAGCAGTGAGGGTCTTGGGGACAGTCAGTACTTC. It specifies CASSEGLGDSQYF.

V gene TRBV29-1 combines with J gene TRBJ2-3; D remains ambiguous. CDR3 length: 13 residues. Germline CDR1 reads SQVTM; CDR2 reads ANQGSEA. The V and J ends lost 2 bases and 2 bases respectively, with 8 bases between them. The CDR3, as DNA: TGCAGCGTTGAAAATTATTACACAGATACGCAGTATTTT. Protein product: CSVENYYTDTQYF.

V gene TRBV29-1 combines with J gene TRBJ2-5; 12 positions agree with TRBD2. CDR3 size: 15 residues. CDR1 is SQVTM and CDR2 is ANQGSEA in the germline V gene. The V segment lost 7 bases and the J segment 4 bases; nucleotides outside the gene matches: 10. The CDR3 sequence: CSDVPSGGAGETQYF. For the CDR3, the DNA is TGCAGCGATGTCCCTAGCGGGGGGGCTGGAGAGACCCAGTACTTC.

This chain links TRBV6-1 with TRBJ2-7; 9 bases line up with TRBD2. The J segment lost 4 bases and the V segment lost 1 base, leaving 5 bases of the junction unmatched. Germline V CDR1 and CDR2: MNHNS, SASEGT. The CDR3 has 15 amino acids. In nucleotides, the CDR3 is TGTGCCAGCAGTGAAGATAGCGGGAGTTCTTACGAGCAGTACTTC. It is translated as CASSEDSGSSYEQYF.

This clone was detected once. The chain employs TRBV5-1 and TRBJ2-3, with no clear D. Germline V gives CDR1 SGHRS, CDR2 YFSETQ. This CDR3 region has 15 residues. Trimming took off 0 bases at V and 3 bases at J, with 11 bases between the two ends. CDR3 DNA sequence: TGCGCCAGCAGCTTGGGGCGAAGCAGAACAGATACGCAGTATTTT. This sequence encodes CASSLGRSRTDTQYF.

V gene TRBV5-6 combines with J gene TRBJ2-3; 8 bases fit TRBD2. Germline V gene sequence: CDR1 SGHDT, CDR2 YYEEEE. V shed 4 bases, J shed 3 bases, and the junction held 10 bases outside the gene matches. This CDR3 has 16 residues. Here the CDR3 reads CASSPLGLAGTDTQYF. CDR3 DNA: TGTGCCAGCAGCCCCCTCGGGTTAGCGGGAACAGATACGCAGTATTTT.

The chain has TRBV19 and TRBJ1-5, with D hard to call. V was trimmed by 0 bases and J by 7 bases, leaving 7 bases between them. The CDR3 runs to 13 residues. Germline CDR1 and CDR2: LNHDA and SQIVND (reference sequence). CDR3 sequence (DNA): TGTGCCAGTAGTATAGAGGGTTTCCAGCCCCAGCATTTT. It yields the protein CASSIEGFQPQHF.

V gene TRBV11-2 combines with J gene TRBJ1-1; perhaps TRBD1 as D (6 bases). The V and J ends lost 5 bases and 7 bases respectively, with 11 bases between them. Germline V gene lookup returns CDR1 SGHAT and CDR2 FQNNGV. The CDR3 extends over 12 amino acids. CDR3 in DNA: TGTGCCAGCAGCCTCGGGGGCAATGAAGCTTTCTTT. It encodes CASSLGGNEAFF.